One sample yielded the 22 T cell receptor beta chains listed below, sequenced in a study of blood T cell repertoires in COVID-19 (dated by TCRdb to between 2020 and 2021). Libraries came from the immunoSEQ multiplex PCR assay. The clones in this table, taken by TCRdb from immuneACCESS, are in-frame only. Not every clone is retained; where verified, under half of the shortfall comes from an unresolved V gene, and the cause of the rest is unknown. Counted in this sample were about 400,000 clones; around nine tenths of them appeared once. Of the sample, over 1.5% falls within the top ten clones. The sample consisted of PBMCs or T cells enriched from blood (not recorded which). Receptors originate from a young woman with acute COVID-19.

In this sample, this clone turned up a few times. The chain uses TRBV3-1 (or the pseudogene TRBV3-2) and TRBJ2-1, with 7 bases identical to TRBD1. Trimming cost V 3 bases and J 4 bases; bases outside gene matches: 6. The CDR3 consists of 15 residues. Germline CDR1 LGHDT, CDR2 YNNKEL (reference sequence). CDR3 in DNA: TGTGCCAGCAGCCAGTGGGACAGCCTATACAATGAGCAGTTCTTC. Protein product: CASSQWDSLYNEQFF.

This chain uses TRBV7-8 with TRBJ1-2; the match to TRBD1 covers 8 bases. This CDR3 is built from 13 residues. CDR1 and CDR2 from the germline V gene are SGHVS and FQNEAQ. Trimming cost V 5 bases and J 8 bases; bases outside gene matches: 7. CDR3 sequence: CASSRDRYTGYTF. The DNA for the CDR3 is TGTGCCAGCAGCCGGGACAGGTACACCGGCTACACCTTC.

The chain carries TRBV27 and TRBJ1-1; TRBD1 aligns across 8 bases. The germline V gene encodes CDR1 MNHEY and CDR2 SMNVEV (reference sequence). The length of the CDR3 is 13 residues. V shed 4 bases, J shed 3 bases, and the junction held 1 base outside the gene matches. DNA for the CDR3: TGTGCCAGCAGTTGGACAGGGTACACTGAAGCTTTCTTT. Its protein product is CASSWTGYTEAFF.

The chain combines TRBV15 with TRBJ2-1; the match to TRBD2 covers 11 bases. This CDR3 is built from 16 residues. In germline, CDR1 is LNHNV, CDR2 YYDKDF (reference sequence). The V and J ends lost 1 base and 9 bases, in that order; junction bases with no gene match: 8. CDR3 amino acids: CATSRGTSGSGGEQFF. The CDR3 DNA is TGTGCCACCAGCAGAGGGACTAGCGGGTCTGGGGGTGAGCAGTTCTTC.

V gene TRBV28 combines with J gene TRBJ2-7; 7 bases are a match to TRBD1. V trimming: 3 bases; J trimming: 4 bases; junction bases outside the gene matches: 9. The germline V gene has CDR1 MDHEN and CDR2 SYDVKM. The CDR3 runs to 15 residues. The CDR3 here is CASSFLRQGKYEQYF. The CDR3 nucleotides are TGTGCCAGCAGTTTCCTCCGACAGGGCAAGTACGAGCAGTACTTC.

CDR3 bases: TGTGCCAGCTCACCGAGGGAAGGGGCCAAAAACATTCAGTACTTC. Amino acids: CASSPREGAKNIQYF. The chain couples TRBV18 to TRBJ2-4, with D perhaps TRBD2 (5 bases). V was pared by 3 bases and J by 1 base, with 10 bases between. The CDR3 sequence is 15 residues long. The V gene's germline CDR1 is KGHSH and CDR2 LQKENI. The full variable domain, in which reference TRBV18 and TRBJ2-4 provide the parts outside the CDR3, is NAGVMQNPRHLVRRRGQEARLRCSPMKGHSHVYWYRQLPEEGLKFMVYLQKENIIDESGMPKERFSAEFPKEGPSILRIQQVVRGDSAAYFCASSPREGAKNIQYFGAGTRLSVL.

The chain carries TRBV3-1 (or the pseudogene TRBV3-2) and TRBJ2-7, with TRBD1 matching 7 bases. Germline trimming cut 1 base from V and 0 bases from J; bases unmatched to any gene: 3. Germline V gene sequence: CDR1 LGHDT, CDR2 YNNKEL (reference sequence). The CDR3 sequence is 15 residues long. In DNA form, the CDR3 reads TGTGCCAGCAGCCAAGCGGACAGGCCCTCCTACGAGCAGTACTTC. Translation: CASSQADRPSYEQYF.

The chain combines TRBV11-2 with TRBJ1-2; D unclear. Germline CDR1 reads SGHAT; CDR2 reads FQNNGV. V dropped 1 base and J dropped 6 bases, with 9 bases sitting between them. The length of the CDR3 is 13 residues. CDR3 in DNA: TGTGCCAGCAGCTTAGGTACGGGTCATGGCTACACCTTC. It is translated as CASSLGTGHGYTF.

The chain carries TRBV11-3 and TRBJ2-4; 8 bases align to TRBD1. Germline CDR1 is SGHNT and CDR2 is YENEEA. Losses at the gene ends were 5 bases for V and 8 bases for J; bases not matched to a gene: 11. This CDR3 region has 15 residues. The CDR3 spells CASSVYSGGADIQYF. In DNA, the CDR3 is TGTGCCAGCAGCGTCTATTCAGGGGGCGCGGACATTCAGTACTTC.

The chain carries TRBV27 and TRBJ2-1; tentatively, D is TRBD2 (6 bases). Germline loops: CDR1 MNHEY, CDR2 SMNVEV (reference sequence). The V end lost 3 bases, the J end lost 4 bases, and 13 bases lay between the germline ends. The CDR3 contains 15 residues. CDR3 coding DNA: TGTGCCAGCAGTTTTTCCCGGGGGTTTTACAATGAGCAGTTCTTC. It yields the protein CASSFSRGFYNEQFF.

The chain uses TRBV27 and TRBJ1-1; perhaps TRBD1 as D (6 bases). This CDR3 is 15 amino acids long. The V end was cut by 4 bases, the J end by 3 bases, with 15 bases between. Germline-derived CDR1 and CDR2 are MNHEY and SMNVEV (reference sequence). CDR3 nucleotides: TGTGCCAGCAGTTGGGGGGGGCTTAGGGACACTGAAGCTTTCTTT. Amino acids: CASSWGGLRDTEAFF.

The chain has TRBV7-9 and TRBJ1-5; 9 nucleotides line up with TRBD1. The CDR3 loop spans 17 amino acids. Germline CDR1 is SEHNR and CDR2 is FQNEAQ (reference sequence). Trimming removed 5 bases from V and 0 bases from J; junction bases left unmatched: 8. The CDR3 loop is CASSLWTGDYSNQPQHF. The CDR3 coding sequence is TGTGCCAGCAGCCTATGGACAGGGGATTATAGCAATCAGCCCCAGCATTTT.

This chain connects TRBV4-1 to TRBJ1-5, with 10 bases lining up with TRBD1. Germline CDR1 is MGHRA and CDR2 is YSYEKL. This CDR3 has 17 residues. The V gene end was trimmed by 0 bases and the J gene end by 4 bases; junction bases not matched to a gene: 6. DNA for the CDR3: TGCGCCAGCAGCCAAGATATTCGGACAGGGGGAAATCAGCCCCAGCATTTT. Translated, it gives CASSQDIRTGGNQPQHF.

V and J are TRBV7-2 and TRBJ1-4, with unresolved D. V shed 5 bases and J shed 3 bases, with 10 bases lying between them. Germline values: CDR1 SGHTA, CDR2 FQGNSA. The CDR3 covers 14 residues. The CDR3 here is CASSPGVANEKLFF. Here the CDR3 DNA reads TGTGCCAGCAGCCCCGGAGTTGCTAATGAAAAACTGTTTTTT.

Worth noting for this clone: The same CDR3 is also encoded by other DNA sequences in this sample. The chain employs TRBV6-5 and TRBJ2-7; 10 bases align to TRBD2. Germline assignment: CDR1 MNHEY and CDR2 SVGAGI. V was pared by 6 bases and J by 1 base, with 6 bases of the junction left unmatched. The CDR3 is made up of 15 amino acids. CDR3 sequence reads: CASSPRTSGSYEQYF. The CDR3 DNA follows: TGTGCCAGCAGCCCCCGGACTAGCGGATCCTACGAGCAGTACTTC.

The V and J genes are TRBV6-5 and TRBJ1-6, with 8 bases matching TRBD1. The CDR3 is made up of 15 amino acids. The V gene end was trimmed by 3 bases and the J gene end by 7 bases; junction bases not matched to a gene: 5. CDR1 MNHEY and CDR2 SVGAGI come from the germline V gene. CDR3 sequence: CASSYTGQANSPLHF. The CDR3 DNA reads as TGTGCCAGCAGTTATACGGGACAGGCGAATTCACCCCTCCACTTT.

This clone was seen once. The V call is TRBV6-4, the J call TRBJ2-3; 10 nucleotides align to TRBD1. The CDR3 runs 14 residues. With V trimmed by 7 bases and J by 6 bases, 7 bases remained unmatched. Germline CDR1 reads MRHNA; CDR2 reads SNTAGT. In nucleotides, the CDR3 is TGTGCCAGCAAACGGGGGACAGGGGCCGATACGCAGTATTTT. Its translation: CASKRGTGADTQYF.

V gene TRBV30 combines with J gene TRBJ1-6; 7 nucleotides match TRBD1. The length of the CDR3 is 14 residues. Trimming removed 2 bases from V and 10 bases from J; junction bases left unmatched: 8. Per germline, CDR1 GTSNPN and CDR2 SVGIG (reference sequence). The CDR3: CAWSSQGTGSPLHF. As DNA, the CDR3 is TGTGCCTGGAGTTCACAGGGGACGGGCTCACCCCTCCACTTT.

CDR3 in amino acids: CASSVAGASGANVLTF. The DNA of the CDR3 is TGTGCCAGCTCGGTCGCGGGGGCCTCTGGGGCCAACGTCCTGACTTTC. The rearrangement joins TRBV18 to TRBJ2-6, with D perhaps TRBD2 (7 bases). Germline V gene data show CDR1 as KGHSH and CDR2 as LQKENI. With 6 bases removed from V and 0 bases from J, the gap between germline ends came to 12 bases. This CDR3 is 16 amino acids long. Supplemented by reference TRBV18 and TRBJ2-6, the full variable domain reads NAGVMQNPRHLVRRRGQEARLRCSPMKGHSHVYWYRQLPEEGLKFMVYLQKENIIDESGMPKERFSAEFPKEGPSILRIQQVVRGDSAAYFCASSVAGASGANVLTFGAGSRLTVL.

The chain uses TRBV10-1 and TRBJ2-2, with D tentatively TRBD2 (7 bases). Trimming shortened V by 3 bases and J by 5 bases, and 10 bases separated the two germline ends. CDR3 length: 14 amino acids. Germline V gene data show CDR1 as WNHNN and CDR2 as SYGVQD (reference sequence). CDR3 sequence reads: CASSEGGDTGELFF. CDR3 bases: TGCGCCAGCAGTGAAGGGGGGGATACCGGGGAGCTGTTTTTT.

About this clone: Other nucleotide sequences in the sample specify the same CDR3. The chain is built from TRBV27 and TRBJ1-1; possible D gene TRBD1, 5 bases. The length of the CDR3 is 14 residues. Trimming shortened V by 0 bases and J by 3 bases, and 8 bases separated the two germline ends. CDR1 and CDR2 (germline): MNHEY, SMNVEV (reference sequence). CDR3 in DNA: TGTGCCAGCAGTTTATCCGCAGGGTACACTGAAGCTTTCTTT. This gives the protein CASSLSAGYTEAFF.

This rearrangement joins TRBV3-1 (or the pseudogene TRBV3-2) to TRBJ2-7; D possibly corresponds to TRBD2 (5 bases). With 3 bases removed from V and 4 bases from J, the gap between germline ends came to 10 bases. Germline CDR1 and CDR2: LGHDT and YNNKEL (reference sequence). This CDR3 spans 13 amino acids. The CDR3, as DNA: TGTGCCAGCAGCCACCGTGGAGGATACGAGCAGTACTTC. It translates to CASSHRGGYEQYF.